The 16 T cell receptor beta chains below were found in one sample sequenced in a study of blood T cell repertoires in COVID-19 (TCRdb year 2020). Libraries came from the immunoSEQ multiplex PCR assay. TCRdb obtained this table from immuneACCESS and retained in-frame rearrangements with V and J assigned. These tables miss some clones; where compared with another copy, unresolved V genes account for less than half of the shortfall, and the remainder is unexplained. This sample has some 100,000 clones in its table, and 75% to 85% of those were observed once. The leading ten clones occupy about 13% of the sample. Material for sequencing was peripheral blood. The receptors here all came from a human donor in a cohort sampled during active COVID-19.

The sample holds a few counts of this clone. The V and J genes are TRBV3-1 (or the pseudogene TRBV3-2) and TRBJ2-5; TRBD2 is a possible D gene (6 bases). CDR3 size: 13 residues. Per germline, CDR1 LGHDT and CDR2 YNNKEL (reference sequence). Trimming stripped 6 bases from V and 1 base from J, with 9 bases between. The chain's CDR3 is CASSRGVQETQYF. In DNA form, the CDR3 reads TGTGCCAGCAGTCGCGGGGTCCAAGAGACCCAGTACTTC.

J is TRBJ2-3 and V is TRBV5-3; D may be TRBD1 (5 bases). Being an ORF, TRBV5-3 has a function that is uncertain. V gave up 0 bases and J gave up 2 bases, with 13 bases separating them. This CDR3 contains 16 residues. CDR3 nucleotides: TGTGCCAGAAGCTTGGGTATAGGGGTATACACAGATACGCAGTATTTT. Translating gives CARSLGIGVYTDTQYF.

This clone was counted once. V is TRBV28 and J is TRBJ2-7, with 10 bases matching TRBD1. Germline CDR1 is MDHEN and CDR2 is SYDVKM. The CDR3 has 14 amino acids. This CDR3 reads CASSFGDRGQIGDV. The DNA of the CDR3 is TGTGCCAGCAGTTTTGGGGACAGGGGACAGATCGGGGATGTC.

For the CDR3, the DNA is TGTGCCAGCAGGACAGGACCGTCGGGTCAGCCCCAGCATTTT. Amino acid sequence: CASRTGPSGQPQHF. The chain couples TRBV28 to TRBJ1-5, with D perhaps matching TRBD1 (6 bases). Trimming shortened V by 6 bases and J by 6 bases, and 15 bases separated the two germline ends. CDR1 and CDR2 (germline): MDHEN, SYDVKM. This CDR3 has 14 amino acids.

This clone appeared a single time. CDR3: CASSDGAGNTIYF. CDR3 nucleotides: TGTGCCAGCAGCGACGGAGCGGGAAACACCATATATTTT. This chain uses TRBV7-8 with TRBJ1-3; no clear D gene. Per the germline V gene, CDR1 is SGHVS and CDR2 is FQNEAQ. The length of the CDR3 is 13 residues. V lost 5 bases and J 4 bases, leaving 9 bases between the germline ends.

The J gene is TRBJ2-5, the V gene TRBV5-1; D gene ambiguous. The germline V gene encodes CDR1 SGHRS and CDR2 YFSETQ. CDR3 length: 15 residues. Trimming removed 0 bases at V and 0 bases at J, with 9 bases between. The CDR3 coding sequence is TGCGCCAGCAGCTTGGCCTTAGTTTACCAAGAGACCCAGTACTTC. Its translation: CASSLALVYQETQYF.

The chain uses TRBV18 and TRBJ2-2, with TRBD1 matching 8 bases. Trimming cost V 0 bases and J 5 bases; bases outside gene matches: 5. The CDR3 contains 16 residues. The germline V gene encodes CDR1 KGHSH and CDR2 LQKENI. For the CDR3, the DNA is TGTGCCAGCTCACCACCGGAGACAGGGGAAACCGGGGAGCTGTTTTTT. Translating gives CASSPPETGETGELFF.

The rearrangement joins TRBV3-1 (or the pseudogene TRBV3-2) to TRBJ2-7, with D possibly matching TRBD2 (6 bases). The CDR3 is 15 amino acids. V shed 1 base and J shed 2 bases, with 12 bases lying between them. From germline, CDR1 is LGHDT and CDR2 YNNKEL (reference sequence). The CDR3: CASSQGNAGTYEQYF. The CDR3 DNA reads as TGTGCCAGCAGCCAAGGGAACGCGGGAACCTACGAGCAGTACTTC.

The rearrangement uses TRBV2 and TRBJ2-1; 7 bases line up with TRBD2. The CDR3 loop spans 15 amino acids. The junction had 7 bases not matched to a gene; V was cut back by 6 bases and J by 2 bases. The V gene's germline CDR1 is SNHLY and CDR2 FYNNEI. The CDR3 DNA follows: TGTGCCAGCAGGGGTAGCGGGTGGGCCTACAATGAGCAGTTCTTC. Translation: CASRGSGWAYNEQFF.

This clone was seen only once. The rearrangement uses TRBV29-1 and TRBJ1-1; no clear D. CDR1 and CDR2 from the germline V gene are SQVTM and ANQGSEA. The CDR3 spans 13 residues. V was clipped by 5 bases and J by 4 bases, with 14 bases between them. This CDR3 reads CSVRSGGSTEAFF. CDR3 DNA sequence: TGCAGCGTTCGATCGGGTGGGTCCACTGAAGCTTTCTTT. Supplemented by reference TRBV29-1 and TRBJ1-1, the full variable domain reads SAVISQKPSRDICQRGTSLTIQCQVDSQVTMMFWYRQQPGQSLTLIATANQGSEATYESGFVIDKFPISRPNLTFSTLTVSNMSPEDSSIYLCSVRSGGSTEAFFGQGTRLTVV.

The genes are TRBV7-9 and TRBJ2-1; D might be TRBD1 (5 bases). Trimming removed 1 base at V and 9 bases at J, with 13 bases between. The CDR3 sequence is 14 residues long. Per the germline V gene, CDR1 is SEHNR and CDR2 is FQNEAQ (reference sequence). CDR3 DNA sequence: TGTGCCAGCAGCTTAGAACAGGCCCCGGTTGAGCAGTTCTTC. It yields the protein CASSLEQAPVEQFF.

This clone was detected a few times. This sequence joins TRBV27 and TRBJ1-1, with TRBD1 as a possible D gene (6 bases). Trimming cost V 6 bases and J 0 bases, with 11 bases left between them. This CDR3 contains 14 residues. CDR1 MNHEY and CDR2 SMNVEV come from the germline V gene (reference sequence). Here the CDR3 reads CASRTGVVNTEAFF. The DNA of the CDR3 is TGTGCCAGCAGGACAGGAGTTGTGAACACTGAAGCTTTCTTT.

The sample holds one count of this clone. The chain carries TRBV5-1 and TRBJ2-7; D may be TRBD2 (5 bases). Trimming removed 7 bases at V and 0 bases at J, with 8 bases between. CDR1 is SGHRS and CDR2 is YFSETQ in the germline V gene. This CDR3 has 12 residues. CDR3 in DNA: TGCGCCAGCGGAGGCGGCTCCTACGAGCAGTACTTC. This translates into CASGGGSYEQYF.

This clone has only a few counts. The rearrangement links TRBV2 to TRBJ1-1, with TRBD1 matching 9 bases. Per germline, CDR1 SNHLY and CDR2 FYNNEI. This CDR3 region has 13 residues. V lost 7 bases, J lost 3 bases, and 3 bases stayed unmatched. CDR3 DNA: TGTGCCAGCACAGGACAGGGGTACACTGAAGCTTTCTTT. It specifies CASTGQGYTEAFF.

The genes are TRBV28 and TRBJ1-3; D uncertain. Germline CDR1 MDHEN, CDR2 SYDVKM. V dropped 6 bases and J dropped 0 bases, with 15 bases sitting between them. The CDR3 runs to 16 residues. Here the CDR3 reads CASSPAGSSSGNTIYF. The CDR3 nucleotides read TGTGCCAGCAGCCCCGCGGGTAGTAGCTCTGGAAACACCATATATTTT.

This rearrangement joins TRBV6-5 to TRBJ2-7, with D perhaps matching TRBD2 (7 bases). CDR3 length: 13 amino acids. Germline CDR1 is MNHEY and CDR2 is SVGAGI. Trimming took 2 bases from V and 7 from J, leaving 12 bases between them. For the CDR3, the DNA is TGTGCCAGCAGTTACGGGGGGGGCGGGGAGCAGTACTTC. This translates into CASSYGGGGEQYF.